This T cell receptor beta chain was sequenced in a study of blood T cell repertoires in COVID-19. Study summary: Sources were T cells, B-cell-depleted T cells, or PBMCs; the material itself was cDNA or gDNA.

CDR1 and CDR2 from the germline V gene are SGHRS and YFSETQ. V lost 5 bases, J lost 3 bases, and 14 bases lay in between. This CDR3 is built from 14 residues. Authors' processing steps: Estimates of nucleated cell counts were drawn from the amplification of reference gene primers. The repertoire was sequenced with immunoSEQ multiplex PCR; TCRdb's copy has only in-frame clones and lacks some. D and trimming were read from the DNA, whereas the V and J calls and clone size are those reported in that table. Among some 170,000 clones listed, 80% to 90% were seen once. The sequenced sample was peripheral blood. The clonotype comes from a woman between 50 and 59 years old with acute or convalescent COVID-19. V gene TRBV5-1 combines with J gene TRBJ1-1, with D possibly TRBD1 on 5 matching bases. CDR3 region: CASRDDSLYTEAFF. Written as DNA, the CDR3 is TGCGCCAGCAGGGACGACAGTCTCTACACTGAAGCTTTCTTT.